The rows below give T cell receptor beta chains drawn from one sample of a study of cytomegalovirus exposure and HLA in healthy donors. Some clones are missing from TCRdb's copy, which holds only in-frame ones; the method was immunoSEQ multiplex PCR. The profile shows about 200,000 clones, around 87% of them singletons. The sequencing input was PBMCs. These receptors came from a man aged 25 to 45 in good health and CMV-seronegative. Both conserved end residues are part of each CDR3. The D gene is left open where the match is weak. Clone size is not always given. Where it is, it says once, few, many or a class for expanded clones.

v_call,j_call,d_call,clone_size,cdr3_aa,cdr3_nt
TRBV28,TRBJ2-3,NA,NA,CASTLLRAESDTQYF,TGTGCCAGCACCCTACTCAGGGCCGAATCAGATACGCAGTATTTT
TRBV7-9,TRBJ1-2,TRBD1,NA,CASSSTARDRGQGGYTF,TGTGCCAGCAGCTCCACGGCCCGGGACAGGGGGCAGGGTGGCTACACCTTC
TRBV7-9,TRBJ2-1,NA,NA,CSSSLGFGSGPVNEQFF,TGTTCCAGCAGCTTAGGATTTGGGTCAGGGCCCGTCAATGAGCAGTTCTTC
TRBV28,TRBJ2-7,NA,NA,CASSLLGGSYEQYF,TGTGCCAGCAGTTTATTAGGCGGAAGCTACGAGCAGTACTTC
TRBV5-1,TRBJ2-7,TRBD1,NA,CASYLGQADSYEQYF,TGCGCCAGCTACCTAGGACAGGCTGACTCCTACGAGCAGTACTTC
TRBV5-1,TRBJ1-1,TRBD1,NA,CASRPEPTGANTEAFF,TGCGCCAGCAGACCAGAGCCAACAGGGGCGAACACTGAAGCTTTCTTT
TRBV6-5,TRBJ1-4,TRBD1,NA,CASRDRDRRREKLFF,TGTGCCAGCAGGGACCGGGACAGGCGTCGTGAAAAACTGTTTTTT
TRBV11-2,TRBJ2-7,NA,NA,CASSSQGYEQYF,TGTGCCAGCAGCTCCCAGGGTTACGAGCAGTACTTC
TRBV20-1,TRBJ1-5,NA,NA,CSAAGDQPQHF,TGCAGTGCGGCGGGAGATCAGCCCCAGCATTTT
TRBV11-3,TRBJ2-5,NA,once,CASSKDSNPGSETQYF,TGTGCCAGCAGTAAGGACAGCAACCCCGGCTCAGAGACCCAGTACTTC
TRBV6-4,TRBJ2-1,NA,few,CASSDSSGSYNEQFF,TGTGCCAGCAGTGACTCATCGGGTTCCTACAATGAGCAGTTCTTC
TRBV19,TRBJ1-2,NA,few,CASKEGIQRGYTF,TGTGCCAGTAAGGAGGGCATCCAGCGGGGCTACACCTTC
TRBV5-1,TRBJ2-5,NA,NA,CASSLDRVVSETQYF,TGCGCCAGCAGCTTGGACAGGGTCGTCTCTGAGACCCAGTACTTC
TRBV9,TRBJ2-7,TRBD2,NA,CASSPGGLAYEQYF,TGTGCCAGCAGCCCTGGAGGACTAGCCTACGAGCAGTACTTC
TRBV5-8,TRBJ2-2,TRBD1,NA,CASSLVRDRGTGELFF,TGTGCCAGCAGCTTAGTACGGGACAGGGGAACCGGGGAGCTGTTTTTT
TRBV6-4,TRBJ2-2,NA,NA,CASSVFPLGRGAVF,TGTGCCAGCAGTGTCTTCCCTTTAGGCCGGGGAGCTGTTTTT
TRBV21-1,TRBJ2-4,NA,once,CASGGGTGGAFPLAKNIQYF,TGTGCCAGCGGGGGGGGGACAGGGGGCGCGTTTCCACTAGCCAAAAACATTCAGTACTTC
TRBV19,TRBJ1-1,TRBD1,few,CASHRRDRTEAFF,TGTGCCAGCCATAGGCGGGACAGAACTGAAGCTTTCTTT
TRBV5-1,TRBJ1-1,TRBD1,once,CASSFGTATEAFF,TGCGCCAGCAGCTTCGGGACAGCCACTGAAGCTTTCTTT
TRBV4-1,TRBJ2-7,TRBD1,once,CASSQGNLDRGYEQYF,TGCGCCAGCAGCCAAGGGAACCTTGACAGGGGATACGAGCAGTACTTC
TRBV18,TRBJ2-7,TRBD1,NA,CASSADRGGYEQYF,TGTGCCAGCTCAGCTGACAGGGGTGGCTACGAGCAGTACTTC
TRBV18,TRBJ2-1,TRBD1,NA,CASSPIGTGDNEQFF,TGTGCCAGCTCACCTATCGGGACAGGGGACAATGAGCAGTTCTTC
TRBV28,TRBJ2-7,TRBD1,NA,CASSLRGQRAYEQYF,TGTGCCAGCAGTTTAAGGGGACAGAGAGCCTACGAGCAGTACTTC
TRBV4-1,TRBJ1-4,TRBD1,NA,CASSLRDRTNEKLFF,TGCGCCAGCAGCTTACGGGACAGAACTAATGAAAAACTGTTTTTT
TRBV11-2,TRBJ2-1,NA,once,CASSFNSLALNEQFF,TGTGCCAGCAGCTTTAATTCCCTAGCCCTCAATGAGCAGTTCTTC
TRBV7-9,TRBJ1-4,NA,NA,CASSLPSTGGLGEKLFF,TGTGCCAGCAGCTTACCATCGACGGGGGGCTTGGGCGAAAAACTGTTTTTT
TRBV4-3,TRBJ2-5,NA,NA,CASSQAPRLGETQYF,TGCGCCAGCAGCCAAGCCCCGCGTCTGGGCGAGACCCAGTACTTC
TRBV28,TRBJ1-5,TRBD1,NA,CASSRDRWNQPQHF,TGTGCCAGCAGTCGGGACAGGTGGAATCAGCCCCAGCATTTT
TRBV6-4,TRBJ2-7,NA,NA,CASRGTRPAEQYF,TGTGCCAGCAGGGGGACAAGGCCAGCCGAGCAGTACTTC
TRBV5-1,TRBJ2-1,TRBD1,NA,CASSSSRTDRIIYNEQFF,TGCGCCAGCAGCTCATCTCGGACGGACAGGATAATTTACAATGAGCAGTTCTTC
TRBV2,TRBJ2-5,TRBD1,NA,CASRSWGQTQETQYF,TGTGCCAGCAGGAGCTGGGGACAGACCCAAGAGACCCAGTACTTC
TRBV28,TRBJ1-5,TRBD1,few,CASRTGEWDQPQHF,TGTGCCAGCAGGACAGGGGAATGGGATCAGCCCCAGCATTTT
TRBV18,TRBJ2-1,NA,NA,CASSPDGGEQFF,TGTGCCAGCTCACCAGATGGCGGTGAGCAGTTCTTC